What follows are 23 T cell receptor beta chains derived from one specimen sequenced in a study of T-cell reconstitution after alpha-beta-depleted transplantation in children. Unique molecular identifiers tagged the TCRbeta library. TCRdb reanalysed the PCR reads using MiXCR and keeps one entry per CDR3 protein. Of more than 500,000 distinct CDR3 sequences listed, roughly 10% were seen once; the top ten hold approximately 15%. Material: PBMCs, mostly from graft donor cells, obtained 180 days after TCRalphabeta/CD19-depleted stem cell transplant. Every receptor here comes from a female patient between 2 and 15 years old who had a stem cell transplant for aplastic anemia, so the T cells may come from the graft donor.

Ten or more counts support this clonotype. The rearrangement uses TRBV29-1 and TRBJ1-1, with a tentative D call TRBD1 (5 bases). The CDR3 runs to 14 residues. Germline CDR1 SQVTM, CDR2 ANQGSEA. The V end lost 5 bases, the J end lost 2 bases, and 15 bases lay between the germline ends. The CDR3 nucleotides read TGCAGCGTTTTCCCCACAGGAGGAAACACTGAAGCTTTCTTT. It yields the protein CSVFPTGGNTEAFF. The complete variable domain, with remaining parts taken from reference TRBV29-1 and TRBJ1-1, reads SAVISQKPSRDICQRGTSLTIQCQVDSQVTMMFWYRQQPGQSLTLIATANQGSEATYESGFVIDKFPISRPNLTFSTLTVSNMSPEDSSIYLCSVFPTGGNTEAFFGQGTRLTVV.

This sequence joins TRBV24-1 and TRBJ2-3, with D hard to call. This CDR3 contains 17 residues. V was trimmed by 7 bases and J by 4 bases, leaving 23 bases between them. CDR1 is KGHDR and CDR2 is SFDVKD in the germline V gene. CDR3 DNA: TGTGCCACCAGGGGCCCACCGGGCCCTCTGGGTTCAGATACGCAGTATTTT. It translates to CATRGPPGPLGSDTQYF.

This clonotype occurred a few times. V gene TRBV4-3 combines with J gene TRBJ2-1, with a tentative D call TRBD2 (7 bases). V was trimmed by 3 bases and J by 13 bases, leaving 22 bases between them. Germline CDR1 LGHNA, CDR2 YSLEER. The CDR3 is 15 residues long. Here the CDR3 reads CASSQATGRANLQFF. The DNA for the CDR3 is TGCGCCAGCAGCCAGGCCACAGGGAGGGCCAACCTCCAGTTCTTC.

DNA for the CDR3: TGCAGTGCCCATAAAAGCGGGAGACGGGGCGGGGAGCTGTTTTTT. Protein sequence: CSAHKSGRRGGELFF. The chain has TRBV20-1 and TRBJ2-2; 8 bases fit TRBD2. This CDR3 spans 15 amino acids. Trimming removed 6 bases from V and 7 bases from J; junction bases left unmatched: 13. Germline V gene data show CDR1 as DFQATT and CDR2 as SNEGSKA (reference sequence).

The rearrangement links TRBV7-2 to TRBJ1-2; D gene unclear. CDR3 length: 15 amino acids. In germline, CDR1 is SGHTA, CDR2 FQGNSA. V dropped 5 bases and J dropped 7 bases, with 20 bases sitting between them. The CDR3 spells CASSQRASWPSGYTF. The CDR3, as DNA: TGTGCCAGCAGCCAAAGGGCCAGTTGGCCCAGTGGCTACACCTTC.

This CDR3 reads CASSQEGTSYEQYF. The CDR3 nucleotides are TGTGCCAGCAGCCAAGAGGGGACTAGCTACGAGCAGTACTTC. The J gene is TRBJ2-7, the V gene TRBV4-2, with 8 nucleotides matching TRBD2. V gave up 0 bases and J gave up 3 bases; unmatched junction bases: 1. CDR3 length equals 14 residues. Germline values: CDR1 LGHNA, CDR2 YNFKEQ.

V gene TRBV4-3 combines with J gene TRBJ2-7, with 11 bases identical to TRBD1. CDR3 length: 15 residues. The germline V gene has CDR1 LGHNA and CDR2 YSLEER. With 3 bases clipped from V and 3 bases from J, the junction kept 4 bases outside the gene matches. CDR3 amino acids: CASSQDRGQFYEQYF. The CDR3 DNA reads as TGCGCCAGCAGCCAGGACAGGGGGCAGTTCTACGAGCAGTACTTC.

This clonotype appeared many times. This sequence joins TRBV7-2 and TRBJ2-1, with a tentative D call TRBD2 (6 bases). Germline CDR1 is SGHTA and CDR2 is FQGNSA. The germline V and J ends were trimmed by 3 bases and 2 bases, with 8 bases remaining between them. The CDR3 contains 14 residues. CDR3 sequence reads: CASSFTGAYNEQFF. The CDR3 DNA sequence: TGTGCCAGCAGCTTCACGGGGGCCTACAATGAGCAGTTCTTC.

The DNA for the CDR3 is TGTGCCAGCAGCTTTCAGGGTTGGAACACTGAAGCTTTCTTT. As protein: CASSFQGWNTEAFF. The chain has TRBV7-2 and TRBJ1-1, with D maybe TRBD1 (5 bases). V dropped 3 bases and J dropped 1 base, with 9 bases sitting between them. The germline V gene encodes CDR1 SGHTA and CDR2 FQGNSA. The CDR3 runs 14 residues.

The CDR3 DNA is TGCGCCAGCAGCCAAGAAGGCTTGGACGATAACATTCAGTACTTC. Protein: CASSQEGLDDNIQYF. The chain is built from TRBV4-3 and TRBJ2-4; D is undetermined. Germline values: CDR1 LGHNA, CDR2 YSLEER. This CDR3 has 15 residues. V lost 0 bases, J lost 7 bases, and 13 bases lay in between.

The rearrangement joins TRBV28 to TRBJ2-7, with 11 bases that match TRBD2. In germline, CDR1 is MDHEN, CDR2 SYDVKM. CDR3 size: 14 residues. Losses at the gene ends were 8 bases for V and 5 bases for J; bases not matched to a gene: 8. This CDR3 reads CASLTSGRNNEQYF. The CDR3 DNA follows: TGTGCCAGCCTAACTAGCGGGAGAAACAACGAGCAGTACTTC.

The gene calls are TRBV6-1 and TRBJ2-5; 8 positions match TRBD1. Germline V gene data show CDR1 as MNHNS and CDR2 as SASEGT. Unmatched junction bases numbered 3, after V lost 5 bases and J lost 1 base. The CDR3 contains 14 residues. CDR3 DNA sequence: TGTGCCAGCAGTAAAACAGGGGGCCAAGAGACCCAGTACTTC. This translates into CASSKTGGQETQYF.

This clonotype was found many times. V is TRBV20-1 and J is TRBJ2-1; 7 nucleotides line up with TRBD2. In germline, CDR1 is DFQATT, CDR2 SNEGSKA (reference sequence). The CDR3 has 16 amino acids. V gave up 5 bases and J gave up 8 bases; unmatched junction bases: 18. This chain's CDR3 is CSAPGKPGLPWDEQFF. CDR3 bases: TGCAGTGCTCCCGGAAAACCGGGACTACCGTGGGATGAGCAGTTCTTC.

This clonotype has ten or more counts. V gene TRBV28 combines with J gene TRBJ2-5, with D uncertain. Germline CDR1 MDHEN, CDR2 SYDVKM. CDR3 length: 12 residues. Trimming cost V 7 bases and J 5 bases, with 11 bases left between them. The CDR3 bases are TGTGCCAGCACGGGCGGTAGGGAGACCCAGTACTTC. Translating it yields CASTGGRETQYF.

In this sample, this clonotype turned up a few times. The chain uses TRBV11-2 and TRBJ2-2; 10 positions match TRBD2. This CDR3 has 17 residues. The junction had 10 bases not matched to a gene; V was cut back by 6 bases and J by 3 bases. The germline V gene has CDR1 SGHAT and CDR2 FQNNGV. The CDR3 coding sequence is TGTGCCAGCAGACTGTGGGGGCTAGCGGGAGACACCGGGGAGCTGTTTTTT. It codes for CASRLWGLAGDTGELFF. The variable domain in full, completed from reference TRBV11-2 and TRBJ2-2, reads EAGVAQSPRYKIIEKRQSVAFWCNPISGHATLYWYQQILGQGPKLLIQFQNNGVVDDSQLPKDRFSAERLKGVDSTLKIQPAKLEDSAVYLCASRLWGLAGDTGELFFGEGSRLTVL.

There are a few counts of this clonotype. The chain carries TRBV6-2 or TRBV6-3 and TRBJ2-7, with 7 bases fitting TRBD2. Unmatched junction bases numbered 7, after V lost 4 bases and J lost 4 bases. CDR1 and CDR2 (germline): MNHEY, SVGEGT. The CDR3 is 14 residues long. The CDR3 sequence is CASSFGGSGYEQYV. The CDR3 DNA is TGTGCCAGCAGTTTCGGCGGGAGCGGGTACGAGCAGTACGTC.

As for this clonotype: One base away lies a much larger clone, so this may be a sequencing read error. The chain combines TRBV24-1 with TRBJ2-1; 11 bases are shared with TRBD2. The germline V gene encodes CDR1 KGHDR and CDR2 SFDVKD. CDR3 length: 15 residues. J was trimmed by 9 bases and V by 3 bases; bases with no gene match: 6. Here the CDR3 reads CATSDALAGAREQFF. DNA of the CDR3: TGTGCCACCAGTGATGCACTAGCGGGAGCGCGTGAGCAGTTCTTC.

This clonotype was counted only a few times. J is TRBJ1-1 and V is TRBV12-3 or TRBV12-4; 8 positions agree with TRBD1. V trimming: 9 bases; J trimming: 5 bases; junction bases outside the gene matches: 5. The length of the CDR3 is 12 residues. The CDR3 DNA follows: TGTGCCAGTCAGGGGGCGGGAACTGAAGCTTTCTTT. As protein: CASQGAGTEAFF.

This clonotype came up a few times. The genes are TRBV6-2 or TRBV6-3 and TRBJ1-5; D gene uncertain. The germline V and J ends were trimmed by 11 bases and 3 bases, with 14 bases remaining between them. The CDR3 is 13 amino acids. Germline CDR1 is MNHEY and CDR2 is SVGEGT. The chain's CDR3 is CASLGNYNQPQHF. DNA for the CDR3: TGTGCCTCACTCGGGAATTACAATCAGCCCCAGCATTTT.

CDR3 in amino acids: CASSLSTGTLGYTF. Written as DNA, the CDR3 is TGCGCCAGCAGCTTGTCTACAGGGACTTTAGGCTACACCTTC. This chain joins TRBV5-1 and TRBJ1-2, with a tentative D call TRBD1 (6 bases). In germline, CDR1 is SGHRS, CDR2 YFSETQ. The CDR3 runs 14 residues. Deletions cut 1 base from V and 8 bases from J, with 15 bases between.

This chain connects TRBV12-3 or TRBV12-4 to TRBJ2-1, with D unclear. V was trimmed by 6 bases and J by 5 bases, leaving 14 bases between them. The CDR3 length is 14 residues. The CDR3 DNA is TGTGCCAGCAGCTACTATAGGCCCCACAATGAGCAGTTCTTC. It encodes CASSYYRPHNEQFF.

This clonotype has at least ten counts. The junction departs from germline at one end; a sequencing error may be responsible. The V call is TRBV18, the J call TRBJ2-1; D unclear. CDR1 KGHSH and CDR2 LQKENI come from the germline V gene. The CDR3 consists of 12 residues. The CDR3 region has the DNA TGCGCCAGCAGCCCAGACTACAATGAGCAGTTCTTC. Translation gives CASSPDYNEQFF.

This clonotype was observed a few times. The CDR3 DNA follows: TGTGCCAGCAGCCCCCGGTGGCCGACAGGGAAAAGTGTGATCGGCACAGATACGCAGTATTTT. This sequence encodes CASSPRWPTGKSVIGTDTQYF. V and J are TRBV28 and TRBJ2-3; TRBD1 matches 7 bases. The CDR3 consists of 21 residues. Per germline, CDR1 MDHEN and CDR2 SYDVKM. Trimming cost V 6 bases and J 1 base; bases outside gene matches: 25.